Listed below are T cell receptor beta chains from one sample, sequenced in a study of human T cells and chemical hapten exposure. TCRdb re-called the RACE reads through MiXCR, storing one row per CDR3 protein. The table lists 95,000 to 150,000 distinct CDR3 sequences, around 11% of them singletons. The specimen comprised whole blood, sampled in connection with sensitization to the hapten diphenylcyclopropenone (DPC). The source is a woman aged 45 to 65 with alopecia areata. Some clones in this sample may be carry-over from other donors' samples. Each CDR3 is given without its conserved first and last residue. The D gene is left open where the match is weak.

V	J	D	CDR3
TRBV12-3/TRBV12-4	TRBJ1-2	TRBD1	ASSKGQGDYGYT
TRBV7-8	TRBJ2-6	-	ASSLGVGSGANVLT
TRBV11-2	TRBJ2-7	TRBD2	ASSLEPGGHEQY
TRBV7-9	TRBJ1-1	-	ASSRVEGGTEAF
TRBV20-1	TRBJ1-5	-	SAFTGVLANQPQH
TRBV5-1	TRBJ1-3	-	ASRPFTGNTIY
TRBV7-2	TRBJ2-1	TRBD2	ASSRGGWSSYNEQF
TRBV9	TRBJ1-2	-	ASSVAGKYYGYT
TRBV6-4	TRBJ1-1	-	ASRTGYTEAF
TRBV10-3	TRBJ1-1	-	AISEYGLQMGEVEDAF
TRBV20-1	TRBJ2-7	-	SARDRGFTYEQY
TRBV4-2	TRBJ2-1	TRBD1	ASSQPRDSPGEQF
TRBV2	TRBJ1-5	-	ASSEALGGFQPQH
TRBV12-3/TRBV12-4	TRBJ1-1	-	ASSPAGINTEAF
TRBV28	TRBJ1-6	TRBD1	ASSSTGENSPLH
TRBV20-1	TRBJ2-7	-	SAGGQGGEQY
TRBV21-1	TRBJ1-6	-	ASSITGRGSYNSPLH
TRBV6-1	TRBJ2-5	-	ASSEGGYRQY
TRBV12-3/TRBV12-4	TRBJ1-1	-	ASTSGVGAEAF
TRBV29-1	TRBJ1-5	TRBD1	SVAPRTGPRQPQH
TRBV12-3/TRBV12-4	TRBJ1-2	-	ASSPQTTPIYGYT
TRBV12-3/TRBV12-4	TRBJ2-1	-	ASSLEGSSYNEQF
TRBV7-3	TRBJ2-2	-	ASSFGVNTGELF
TRBV13	TRBJ2-1	-	ASIGSAGGEQF